The entry that follows covers one TCR beta chain sequence. Antigen specificity is unknown. Multiplex touch-down PCR with TRB-A/B primers amplified rearranged V-D-J TRB sequences. From the multiplex PCR reads, TCRdb called clonotypes with MiXCR, one entry per CDR3 protein. This table has under 5,000 distinct CDR3 sequences, roughly 20% appearing once. The record originates from a study of T cell repertoires in aging, cancer and after chemotherapy. The study's findings and limits: Compared with age-matched healthy donors, untreated hematological or solid cancer patients showed higher blood TCR clonality. Loss of evenness, beyond lost richness, contributed to age-related TCR diversity decline in cancer patients. Across the chemotherapy interval, each cancer cohort showed higher median generation probability, suggesting thymic rebound.

Per the germline V gene, CDR1 is SQVTM and CDR2 is ANQGSEA. The CDR3 sequence is 15 residues long. Amplification of TCR beta used genomic DNA extracted from peripheral blood. V and J are TRBV29-1 and TRBJ2-3, with 10 bases aligning to TRBD2. The sample taken for sequencing was blood. The TCR originated in a human donor in good health. The donor label of this sample is uncertain. The chain's CDR3 is CLVEALAGVLDTQYF. The CDR3 DNA reads TGCCTCGTTGAAGCTCTAGCGGGGGTCCTGGATACGCAGTATTTT.